This T cell receptor (beta chain) is drawn from a study of siplizumab effects on memory and regulatory T cells. In regard to this clone: What it binds is not known.

Per germline, CDR1 MDHEN and CDR2 SYDVKM. The CDR3 is made up of 12 amino acids. Trimming took off 2 bases at V and 10 bases at J, with 9 bases between the two ends. Study outcomes and limitations: No assignable naive or memory phenotype existed for roughly 80-96% of proliferating CD4+ or CD8+ clones.

The assay covered 90,000 to 100,000 TCR templates per sample. Only in-frame clones appear in the TCRdb table, and some are missing; sequencing was by immunoSEQ multiplex PCR. The sample includes around 100,000 clones, 93% seen only once; the top ten take approximately 0.67%. The chain recombines TRBV28 with TRBJ2-1; D remains unclear. This receptor was obtained from a human donor in good health. The sample comprised Tregs sorted from blood. CDR3 loop: CASSLGYGEQFF. In DNA form, the CDR3 reads TGTGCCAGCAGTTTAGGTTACGGGGAGCAGTTCTTC.